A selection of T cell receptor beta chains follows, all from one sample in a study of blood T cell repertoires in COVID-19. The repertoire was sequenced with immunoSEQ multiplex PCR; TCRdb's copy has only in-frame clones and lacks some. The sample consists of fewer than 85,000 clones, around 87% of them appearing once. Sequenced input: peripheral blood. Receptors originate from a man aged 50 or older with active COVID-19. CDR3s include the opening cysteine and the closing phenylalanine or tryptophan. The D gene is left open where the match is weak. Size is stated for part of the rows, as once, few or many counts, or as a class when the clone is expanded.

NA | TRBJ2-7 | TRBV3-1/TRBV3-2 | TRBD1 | TGTGCCAGCAGCCAAGGACAGGGTTATACCTACGAGCAGTACTTC | CASSQGQGYTYEQYF
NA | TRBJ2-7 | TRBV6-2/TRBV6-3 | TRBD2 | TGTGCCAGCAGTAGCGGGAGAATGTACGACGAGCAGTACTTC | CASSSGRMYDEQYF
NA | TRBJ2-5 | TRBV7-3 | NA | TGTGCCAGCAGCTTAGGAGGCACGACAGAGACCCAGTACTTC | CASSLGGTTETQYF
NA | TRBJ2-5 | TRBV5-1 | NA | TGCGCCAGCAGCTTGACTCAAGAGACCCAGTACTTC | CASSLTQETQYF
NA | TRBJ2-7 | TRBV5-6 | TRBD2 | TGTGCCAGCAGCTTAAAGCGGGAGGGGTGGTACGAGCAGTACTTC | CASSLKREGWYEQYF
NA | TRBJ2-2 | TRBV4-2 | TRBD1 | TGTGCCAGCAGCCGGCAGGGGGAGACCGGGGAGCTGTTTTTT | CASSRQGETGELFF
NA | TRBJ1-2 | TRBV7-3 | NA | TGTGCCAGCAGCGTGGGAGGGACCTATGGCTACACCTTC | CASSVGGTYGYTF
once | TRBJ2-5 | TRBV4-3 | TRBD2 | TGCGCCAGCAGCCAAGCATCAGCGGGGACGAGGCAGACCCAGTACTTC | CASSQASAGTRQTQYF
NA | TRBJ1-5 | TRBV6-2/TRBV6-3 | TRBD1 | TGTGCCAGCAGTTACCCGACAGGGGGAGGCAATCAGCCCCAGCATTTT | CASSYPTGGGNQPQHF
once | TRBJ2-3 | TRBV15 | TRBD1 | TGTGCCACCAGGGACAGGGGAGATACGCAGTATTTT | CATRDRGDTQYF
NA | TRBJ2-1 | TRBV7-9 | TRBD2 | TGTGCCAGCAGCTTAAGGGCGGGAGGTCATAATGAGCAGTTCTTC | CASSLRAGGHNEQFF
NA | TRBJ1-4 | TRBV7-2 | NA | TGTGCCAGCAGCGTCCAGGGCCTGGGCGAAAAACTGTTTTTT | CASSVQGLGEKLFF
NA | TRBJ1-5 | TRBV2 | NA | TGTGCCAGCGCCGGGACACCAAGCAATCAGCCCCAGCATTTT | CASAGTPSNQPQHF
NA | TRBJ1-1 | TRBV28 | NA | TGTGCCAGCAGTATCATTAACACTGAAGCTTTCTTT | CASSIINTEAFF
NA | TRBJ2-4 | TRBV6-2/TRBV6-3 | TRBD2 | TGTGCCAGCAGTTACGAAGGGACTAGCGGGGGAGTAGCCAAAAACATTCAGTACTTC | CASSYEGTSGGVAKNIQYF
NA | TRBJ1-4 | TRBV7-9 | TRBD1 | TGTGCCAGCAGCTTAGCAACCGGGACAGGGTATGAAAAACTGTTTTTT | CASSLATGTGYEKLFF
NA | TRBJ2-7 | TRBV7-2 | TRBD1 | TGTGCCAGCAGCTTAGCCTTGGGACAGGGTCTATACGAGCAGTACTTC | CASSLALGQGLYEQYF